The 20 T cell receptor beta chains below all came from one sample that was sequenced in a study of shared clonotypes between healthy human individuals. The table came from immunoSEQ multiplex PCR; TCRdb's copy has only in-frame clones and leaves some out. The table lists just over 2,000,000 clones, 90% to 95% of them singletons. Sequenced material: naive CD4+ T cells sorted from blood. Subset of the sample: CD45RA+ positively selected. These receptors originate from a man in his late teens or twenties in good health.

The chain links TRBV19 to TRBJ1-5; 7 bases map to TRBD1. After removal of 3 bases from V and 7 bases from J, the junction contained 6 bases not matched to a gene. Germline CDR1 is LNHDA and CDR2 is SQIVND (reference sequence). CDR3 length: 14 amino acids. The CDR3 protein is CASSIGTVSQPQHF. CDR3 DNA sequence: TGTGCCAGTAGTATTGGGACAGTCAGCCAGCCCCAGCATTTT.

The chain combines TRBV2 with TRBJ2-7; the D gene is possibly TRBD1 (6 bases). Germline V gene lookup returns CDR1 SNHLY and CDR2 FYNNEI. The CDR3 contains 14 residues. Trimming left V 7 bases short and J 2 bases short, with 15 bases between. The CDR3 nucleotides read TGTGCCAGCATTTACGGGACACCAACCTACGAGCAGTACTTC. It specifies CASIYGTPTYEQYF.

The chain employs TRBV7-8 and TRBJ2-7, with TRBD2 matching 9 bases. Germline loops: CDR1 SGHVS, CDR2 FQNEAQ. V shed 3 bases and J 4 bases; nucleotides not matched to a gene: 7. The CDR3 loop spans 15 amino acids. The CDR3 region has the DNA TGTGCCAGCAGCTTGAACGGCGGGGGGGCGTACGAGCAGTACTTC. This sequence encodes CASSLNGGGAYEQYF.

The CDR3 coding sequence is TGTGCCAGCAGTGGACCGGGAGACAATCAGCCCCAGCATTTT. Translating gives CASSGPGDNQPQHF. The chain uses TRBV6-1 and TRBJ1-5; no firm D call. The CDR3 contains 14 residues. V was trimmed by 4 bases and J by 3 bases, leaving 10 bases between them. The germline gives CDR1 MNHNS, CDR2 SASEGT.

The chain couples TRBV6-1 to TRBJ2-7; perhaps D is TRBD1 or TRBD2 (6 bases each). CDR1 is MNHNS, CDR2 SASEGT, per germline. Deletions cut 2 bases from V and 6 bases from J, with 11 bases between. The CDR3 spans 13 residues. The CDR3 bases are TGTGCCAGCAGTGAAAACGGGGGCGGCGAGCAGTACTTC. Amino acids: CASSENGGGEQYF.

CDR3 protein: CAWSGGTGIETQYF. CDR3 sequence (DNA): TGTGCCTGGAGTGGAGGGACAGGGATAGAGACCCAGTACTTC. This chain links TRBV30 with TRBJ2-5; 9 nucleotides agree with TRBD1. Germline V CDR1 and CDR2: GTSNPN, SVGIG (reference sequence). The CDR3 spans 14 residues. Losses at the gene ends were 1 base for V and 4 bases for J; bases not matched to a gene: 4.

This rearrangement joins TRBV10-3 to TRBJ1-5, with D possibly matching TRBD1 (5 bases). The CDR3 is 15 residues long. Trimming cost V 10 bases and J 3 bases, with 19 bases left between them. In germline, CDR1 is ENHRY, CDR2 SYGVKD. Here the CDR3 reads CATAPGTANNQPQHF. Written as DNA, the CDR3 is TGTGCCACCGCGCCCGGGACCGCAAACAATCAGCCCCAGCATTTT.

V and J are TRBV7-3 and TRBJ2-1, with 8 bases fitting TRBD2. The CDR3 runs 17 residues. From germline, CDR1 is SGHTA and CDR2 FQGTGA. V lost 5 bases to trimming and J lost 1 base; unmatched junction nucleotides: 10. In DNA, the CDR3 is TGTGCCAGCAGCATCCATAGCGGGGCGGCGTCCTACAATGAGCAGTTCTTC. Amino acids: CASSIHSGAASYNEQFF.

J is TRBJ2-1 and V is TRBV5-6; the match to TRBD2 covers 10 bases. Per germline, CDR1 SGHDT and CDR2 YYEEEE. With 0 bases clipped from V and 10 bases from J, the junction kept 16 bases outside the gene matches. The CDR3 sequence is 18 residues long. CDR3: CASSLELLAGRDYGEQFF. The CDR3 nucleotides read TGTGCCAGCAGCTTGGAGCTACTAGCGGGAAGGGATTATGGCGAGCAGTTCTTC. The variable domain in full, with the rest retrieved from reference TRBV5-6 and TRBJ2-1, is DAGVTQSPTHLIKTRGQQVTLRCSPKSGHDTVSWYQQALGQGPQFIFQYYEEEERQRGNFPDRFSGHQFPNYSSELNVNALLLGDSALYLCASSLELLAGRDYGEQFFGPGTRLTVL.

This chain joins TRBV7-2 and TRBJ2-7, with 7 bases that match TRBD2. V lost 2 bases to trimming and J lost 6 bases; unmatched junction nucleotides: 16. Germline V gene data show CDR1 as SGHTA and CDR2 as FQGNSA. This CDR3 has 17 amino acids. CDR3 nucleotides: TGTGCCAGCAGCTTAATCCCCAGCGGGACCAGAAATAGCGAGCAGTACTTC. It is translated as CASSLIPSGTRNSEQYF.

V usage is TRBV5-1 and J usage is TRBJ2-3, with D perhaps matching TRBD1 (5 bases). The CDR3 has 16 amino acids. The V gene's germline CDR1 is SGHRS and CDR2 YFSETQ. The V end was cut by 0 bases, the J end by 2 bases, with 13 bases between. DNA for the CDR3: TGCGCCAGCAGCTTGGGGGGCCTAACCGACACAGATACGCAGTATTTT. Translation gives CASSLGGLTDTDTQYF.

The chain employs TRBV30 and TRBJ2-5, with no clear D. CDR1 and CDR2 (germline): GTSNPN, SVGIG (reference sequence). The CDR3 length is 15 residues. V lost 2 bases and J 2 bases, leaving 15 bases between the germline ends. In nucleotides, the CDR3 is TGTGCCTGGAGTCGGCCAGGATCTTGGCAAGAGACCCAGTACTTC. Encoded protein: CAWSRPGSWQETQYF.

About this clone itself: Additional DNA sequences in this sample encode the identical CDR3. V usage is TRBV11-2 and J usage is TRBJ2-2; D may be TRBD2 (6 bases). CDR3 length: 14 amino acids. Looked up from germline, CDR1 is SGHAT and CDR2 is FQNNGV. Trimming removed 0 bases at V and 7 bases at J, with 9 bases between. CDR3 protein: CASSLEGGIGELFF. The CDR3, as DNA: TGTGCCAGCAGCTTAGAGGGGGGAATCGGGGAGCTGTTTTTT.

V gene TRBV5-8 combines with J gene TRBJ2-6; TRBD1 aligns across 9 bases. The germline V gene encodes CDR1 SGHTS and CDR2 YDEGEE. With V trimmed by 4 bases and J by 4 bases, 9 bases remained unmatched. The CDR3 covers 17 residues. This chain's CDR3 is CASSLRDRAQGANVLTF. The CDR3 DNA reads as TGTGCCAGCAGCCTCCGGGACAGGGCGCAGGGGGCCAACGTCCTGACTTTC.

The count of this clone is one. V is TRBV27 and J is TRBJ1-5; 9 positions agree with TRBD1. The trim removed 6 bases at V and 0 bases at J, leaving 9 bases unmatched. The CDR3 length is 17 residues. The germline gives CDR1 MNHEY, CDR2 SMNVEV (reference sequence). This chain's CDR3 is CASRPTGGGYSNQPQHF. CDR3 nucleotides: TGTGCCAGCAGGCCAACAGGGGGCGGGTATAGCAATCAGCCCCAGCATTTT.

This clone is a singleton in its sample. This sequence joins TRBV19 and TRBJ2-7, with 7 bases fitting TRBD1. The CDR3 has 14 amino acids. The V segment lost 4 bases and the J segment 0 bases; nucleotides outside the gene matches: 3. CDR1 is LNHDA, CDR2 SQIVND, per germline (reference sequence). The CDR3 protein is CASSNPGGSYEQYF. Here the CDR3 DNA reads TGTGCCAGTAGTAACCCAGGGGGCTCCTACGAGCAGTACTTC.

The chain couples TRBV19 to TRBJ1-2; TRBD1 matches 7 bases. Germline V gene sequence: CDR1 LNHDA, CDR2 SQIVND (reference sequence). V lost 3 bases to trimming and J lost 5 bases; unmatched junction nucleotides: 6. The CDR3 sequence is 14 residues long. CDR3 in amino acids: CASSITGVLYGYTF. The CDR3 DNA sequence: TGTGCCAGTAGTATTACAGGGGTTCTTTATGGCTACACCTTC. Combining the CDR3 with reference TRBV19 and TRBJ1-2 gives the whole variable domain DGGITQSPKYLFRKEGQNVTLSCEQNLNHDAMYWYRQDPGQGLRLIYYSQIVNDFQKGDIAEGYSVSREKKESFPLTVTSAQKNPTAFYLCASSITGVLYGYTFGSGTRLTVV.

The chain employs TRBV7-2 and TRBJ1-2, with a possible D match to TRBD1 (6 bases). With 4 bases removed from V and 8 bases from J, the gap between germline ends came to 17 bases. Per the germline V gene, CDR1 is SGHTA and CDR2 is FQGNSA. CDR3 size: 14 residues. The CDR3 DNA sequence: TGTGCCAGCAGCTCTAATACAGGGTTTCGGGGCTACACCTTC. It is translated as CASSSNTGFRGYTF.

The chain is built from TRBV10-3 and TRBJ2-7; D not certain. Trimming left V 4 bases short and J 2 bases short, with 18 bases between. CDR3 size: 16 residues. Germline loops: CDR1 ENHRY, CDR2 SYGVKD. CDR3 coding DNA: TGTGCCATCAGTGCCCAGGTAACGGGCTTAACCTACGAGCAGTACTTC. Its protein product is CAISAQVTGLTYEQYF.

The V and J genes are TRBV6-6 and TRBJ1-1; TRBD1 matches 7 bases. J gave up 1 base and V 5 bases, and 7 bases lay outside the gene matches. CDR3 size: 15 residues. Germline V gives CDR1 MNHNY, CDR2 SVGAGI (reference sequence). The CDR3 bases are TGTGCCAGCAGTCCCGCGCAGGGGGGGAACACTGAAGCTTTCTTT. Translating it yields CASSPAQGGNTEAFF.